This is a list of T cell receptor beta chains from one sample in a study of cytomegalovirus exposure and HLA in healthy donors. Libraries were prepared by immunoSEQ multiplex PCR; TCRdb keeps only in-frame clonotypes and omits some of them. Of about 150,000 clones detected, approximately 80% appear once; the ten largest clones hold around an eighth. The sequenced sample consisted of PBMCs. The source is a middle-aged man in good health and CMV-seropositive. Both conserved end residues are part of each CDR3. D genes are given only for firm matches. Clone size, where shown, is once, few, many, or a class for clones that have expanded.

clone_size: -
j_call: TRBJ2-1
d_call: -
v_call: TRBV4-2
cdr3_nt: TGTGCCAGCAGCCAAGATGGGACACCAAACAATGAGCAGTTCTTC
cdr3_aa: CASSQDGTPNNEQFF

clone_size: -
j_call: TRBJ1-4
d_call: TRBD1
v_call: TRBV18
cdr3_nt: TGTGCCAGCTCGCCCGGGGACAGTAATGAAAAACTGTTTTTT
cdr3_aa: CASSPGDSNEKLFF

clone_size: -
j_call: TRBJ2-5
d_call: -
v_call: TRBV6-1
cdr3_nt: TGTGCCAGCAGTGAATCCACGACATTTCAAGAGACCCAGTACTTC
cdr3_aa: CASSESTTFQETQYF

clone_size: -
j_call: TRBJ1-1
d_call: -
v_call: TRBV27
cdr3_nt: TGTGCCAGCAAGGGGGAACCCAACACTGAAGCTTTCTTT
cdr3_aa: CASKGEPNTEAFF

clone_size: -
j_call: TRBJ2-3
d_call: -
v_call: TRBV5-1
cdr3_nt: TGCGCCAGCAGCTTGTTGGCTAGCGAGCCCACAGATACGCAGTATTTT
cdr3_aa: CASSLLASEPTDTQYF

clone_size: -
j_call: TRBJ2-3
d_call: -
v_call: TRBV7-9
cdr3_nt: TGTGCCAGCAGCCCGGATAGGGGGAGTAGTGATACGCAGTATTTT
cdr3_aa: CASSPDRGSSDTQYF

clone_size: few
j_call: TRBJ2-7
d_call: -
v_call: TRBV15
cdr3_nt: TGTGCCACCAGCAGAGATCTGGGAGACTACGAGCAGTACTTC
cdr3_aa: CATSRDLGDYEQYF

clone_size: -
j_call: TRBJ2-2
d_call: -
v_call: TRBV6-5
cdr3_nt: TGTGCCAGCAGAACGCCCCCCGGCGGGGAGCTGTTTTTT
cdr3_aa: CASRTPPGGELFF

clone_size: -
j_call: TRBJ2-2
d_call: TRBD2
v_call: TRBV25-1
cdr3_nt: TGTGCCAGCAGTGAGCCTAGCGGGTCGAACACCGGGGAGCTGTTTTTT
cdr3_aa: CASSEPSGSNTGELFF

clone_size: -
j_call: TRBJ2-7
d_call: TRBD1
v_call: TRBV5-1
cdr3_nt: TGCGCCAGCATGTCCGGGGGGACAGGGTCCTACGAGCAGTACTTC
cdr3_aa: CASMSGGTGSYEQYF

clone_size: -
j_call: TRBJ2-3
d_call: TRBD2
v_call: TRBV7-2
cdr3_nt: TGTGCCAGCAGCCCGACTAGCGGGCCTACGCAGTATTTT
cdr3_aa: CASSPTSGPTQYF

clone_size: few
j_call: TRBJ1-5
d_call: TRBD1
v_call: TRBV14
cdr3_nt: TGTGCCAGCAGCCTGGACAGGAATCAGCCCCAGCATTTT
cdr3_aa: CASSLDRNQPQHF

clone_size: few
j_call: TRBJ2-7
d_call: TRBD2
v_call: TRBV5-6
cdr3_nt: TGTGCCAGCAGCCAGACCCATAGCGGGAGTCGGAGCGACGAGCAGTACTTC
cdr3_aa: CASSQTHSGSRSDEQYF

clone_size: -
j_call: TRBJ2-5
d_call: -
v_call: TRBV6-6
cdr3_nt: TGTGCCAGCAGGTCCGACCAAGAGACCCAGTACTTC
cdr3_aa: CASRSDQETQYF

clone_size: -
j_call: TRBJ1-5
d_call: -
v_call: TRBV10-3
cdr3_nt: TGTGCCATCAGTGAGGGGGGACTTGTCAATCAGCCCCAGCATTTT
cdr3_aa: CAISEGGLVNQPQHF

clone_size: -
j_call: TRBJ2-3
d_call: TRBD2
v_call: TRBV5-4
cdr3_nt: TGTGCCAGCAGGCTTCTAGCGGGAGAGTCGGATACGCAGTATTTT
cdr3_aa: CASRLLAGESDTQYF

clone_size: -
j_call: TRBJ2-5
d_call: -
v_call: TRBV5-4
cdr3_nt: TGTGCCAGCAGCTTCCCCGACAGGGAGACCCAGTACTTC
cdr3_aa: CASSFPDRETQYF

clone_size: -
j_call: TRBJ2-2
d_call: -
v_call: TRBV28
cdr3_nt: TGTGCCAGCAGACCCCAGGGGAAGAACACCGGGGAGCTGTTTTTT
cdr3_aa: CASRPQGKNTGELFF

clone_size: -
j_call: TRBJ2-5
d_call: -
v_call: TRBV5-4
cdr3_nt: TGTGCCAGCAGCTTGAGCCAGGGCCAGACCCAGTACTTC
cdr3_aa: CASSLSQGQTQYF

clone_size: -
j_call: TRBJ2-3
d_call: -
v_call: TRBV5-4
cdr3_nt: TGTGCCAGCAGTCCCGGCCGGGCAGATACGCAGTATTTT
cdr3_aa: CASSPGRADTQYF

clone_size: -
j_call: TRBJ1-3
d_call: -
v_call: TRBV28
cdr3_nt: TGTGCCAGCAGTTCCGGGGGGATCTCTGGAAACACCATATATTTT
cdr3_aa: CASSSGGISGNTIYF

clone_size: -
j_call: TRBJ2-3
d_call: TRBD2
v_call: TRBV5-1
cdr3_nt: TGCGCCAGCCGAACAGGGCCTAGCGGGATATCAGATACGCAGTATTTT
cdr3_aa: CASRTGPSGISDTQYF

clone_size: -
j_call: TRBJ1-2
d_call: -
v_call: TRBV18
cdr3_nt: TGTGCCAGCTCACCCCAAACAGGGCTGAGGATCTATGGCTACACCTTC
cdr3_aa: CASSPQTGLRIYGYTF

clone_size: -
j_call: TRBJ2-2
d_call: -
v_call: TRBV6-1
cdr3_nt: TGTGCCAGCAGGGGGGCTGTGGTGGGGCCCGGAGAGCTGTTTTTT
cdr3_aa: CASRGAVVGPGELFF

clone_size: -
j_call: TRBJ1-1
d_call: -
v_call: TRBV27
cdr3_nt: TGTGCCAGCAGTTTATACGGGGGTCGGGCTTTCTTT
cdr3_aa: CASSLYGGRAFF

clone_size: -
j_call: TRBJ2-1
d_call: TRBD2
v_call: TRBV28
cdr3_nt: TGTGCCGGCAGTACCGCGGGAGGTGGCCATGAGCAGTTCTTC
cdr3_aa: CAGSTAGGGHEQFF

clone_size: -
j_call: TRBJ1-2
d_call: -
v_call: TRBV9
cdr3_nt: TGTGCCAGCAGCAGACAGGATCCGAACTATGGCTACACCTTC
cdr3_aa: CASSRQDPNYGYTF

clone_size: -
j_call: TRBJ2-7
d_call: -
v_call: TRBV7-3
cdr3_nt: TGTGCCAGCAGCTTAAGGCCTTACTACGAGCAGTACTTC
cdr3_aa: CASSLRPYYEQYF